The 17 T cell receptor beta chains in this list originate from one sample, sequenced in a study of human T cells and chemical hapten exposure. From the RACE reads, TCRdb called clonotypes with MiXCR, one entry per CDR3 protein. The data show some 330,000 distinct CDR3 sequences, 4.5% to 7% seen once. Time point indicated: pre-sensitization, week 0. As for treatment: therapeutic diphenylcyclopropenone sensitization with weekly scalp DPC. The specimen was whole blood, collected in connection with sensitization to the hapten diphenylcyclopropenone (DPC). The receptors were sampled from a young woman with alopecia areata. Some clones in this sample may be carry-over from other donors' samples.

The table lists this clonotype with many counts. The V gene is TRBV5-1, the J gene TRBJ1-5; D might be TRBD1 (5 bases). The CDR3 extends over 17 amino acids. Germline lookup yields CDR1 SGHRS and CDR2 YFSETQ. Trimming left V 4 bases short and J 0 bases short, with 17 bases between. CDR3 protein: CASSPGPGPYSNQPQHF. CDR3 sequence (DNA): TGCGCCAGCAGCCCGGGGCCGGGTCCATATAGCAATCAGCCCCAGCATTTT.

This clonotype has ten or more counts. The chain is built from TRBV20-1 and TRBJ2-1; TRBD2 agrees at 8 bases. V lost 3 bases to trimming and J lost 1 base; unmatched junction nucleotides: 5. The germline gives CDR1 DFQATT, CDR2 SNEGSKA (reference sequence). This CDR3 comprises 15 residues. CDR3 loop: CSASGGAWSYNEQFF. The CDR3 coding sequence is TGCAGTGCTAGCGGGGGGGCCTGGTCCTACAATGAGCAGTTCTTC.

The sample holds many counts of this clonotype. CDR3 loop: CASSFRPGRADTQYF. The CDR3 DNA is TGTGCCAGCAGTTTTAGGCCAGGGAGGGCAGATACGCAGTATTTT. The chain is built from TRBV27 and TRBJ2-3; 7 bases agree with TRBD2. V lost 3 bases, J lost 4 bases, and 7 bases stayed unmatched. CDR3 length equals 15 residues. Germline CDR1 reads MNHEY; CDR2 reads SMNVEV (reference sequence).

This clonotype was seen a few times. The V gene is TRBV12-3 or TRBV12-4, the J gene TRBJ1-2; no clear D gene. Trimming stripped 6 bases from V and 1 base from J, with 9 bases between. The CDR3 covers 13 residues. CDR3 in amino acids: CASSPDYNYGYTF. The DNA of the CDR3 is TGTGCCAGCAGCCCCGACTATAACTATGGCTACACCTTC.

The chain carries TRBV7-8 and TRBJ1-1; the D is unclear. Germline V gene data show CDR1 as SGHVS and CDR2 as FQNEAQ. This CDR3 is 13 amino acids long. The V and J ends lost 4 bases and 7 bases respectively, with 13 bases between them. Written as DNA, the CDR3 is TGTGCCAGCAGCTCGACGAAGGGCGTTGAAGCTTTCTTT. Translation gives CASSSTKGVEAFF.

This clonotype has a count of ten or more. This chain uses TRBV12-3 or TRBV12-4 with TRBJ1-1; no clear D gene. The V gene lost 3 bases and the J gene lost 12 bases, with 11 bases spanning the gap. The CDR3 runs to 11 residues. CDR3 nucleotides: TGTGCCAGCAGTTTCACCGCGGTTCCTTTCTTT. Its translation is CASSFTAVPFF.

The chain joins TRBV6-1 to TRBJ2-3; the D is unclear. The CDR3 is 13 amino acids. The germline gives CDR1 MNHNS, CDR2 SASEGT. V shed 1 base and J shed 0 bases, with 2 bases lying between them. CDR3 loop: CASSEDSTDTQYF. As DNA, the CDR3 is TGTGCCAGCAGTGAAGACAGCACAGATACGCAGTATTTT.

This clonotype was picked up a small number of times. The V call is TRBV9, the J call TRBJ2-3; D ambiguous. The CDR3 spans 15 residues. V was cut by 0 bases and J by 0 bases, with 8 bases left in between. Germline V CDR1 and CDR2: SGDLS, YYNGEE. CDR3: CASSVVPGSTDTQYF. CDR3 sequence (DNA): TGTGCCAGCAGCGTAGTACCAGGAAGCACAGATACGCAGTATTTT.

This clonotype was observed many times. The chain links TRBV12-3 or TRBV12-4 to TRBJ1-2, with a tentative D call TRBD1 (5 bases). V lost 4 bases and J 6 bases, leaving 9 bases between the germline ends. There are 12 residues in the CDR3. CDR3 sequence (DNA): TGTGCCAGCAGTTCCATGGGACATGGCTACACCTTC. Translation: CASSSMGHGYTF.

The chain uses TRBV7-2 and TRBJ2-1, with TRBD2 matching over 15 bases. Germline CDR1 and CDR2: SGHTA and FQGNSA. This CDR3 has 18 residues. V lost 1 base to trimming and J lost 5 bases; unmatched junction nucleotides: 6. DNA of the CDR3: TGTGCCAGCAGCTTAGGGACTAGCGGGGGGGCCCCCCACAATGAGCAGTTCTTC. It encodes CASSLGTSGGAPHNEQFF. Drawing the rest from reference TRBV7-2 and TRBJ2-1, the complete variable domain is GAGVSQSPSNKVTEKGKDVELRCDPISGHTALYWYRQSLGQGLEFLIYFQGNSAPDKSGLPSDRFSAERTGGSVSTLTIQRTQQEDSAVYLCASSLGTSGGAPHNEQFFGPGTRLTVL.

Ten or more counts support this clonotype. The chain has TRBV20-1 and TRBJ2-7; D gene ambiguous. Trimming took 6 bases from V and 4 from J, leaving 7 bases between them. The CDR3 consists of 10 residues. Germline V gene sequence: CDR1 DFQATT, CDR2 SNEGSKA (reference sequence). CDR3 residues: CSAVPYEQYF. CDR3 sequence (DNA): TGCAGTGCAGTGCCGTACGAGCAGTACTTC.

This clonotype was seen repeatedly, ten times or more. The CDR3 here is CSAPPGSSSTDTQYF. The CDR3 DNA is TGCAGCGCGCCACCGGGTAGCTCTAGCACAGATACGCAGTATTTT. This rearrangement joins TRBV29-1 to TRBJ2-3; D is unresolved. The CDR3 consists of 15 residues. Germline V gives CDR1 SQVTM, CDR2 ANQGSEA. V was pared by 7 bases and J by 0 bases, with 17 bases between.

In DNA, the CDR3 is TGTGCCAGCAGTGAGGTCGCGGGGGGGCCGTTGTACGGTGAGCAGTTCTTC. Translation: CASSEVAGGPLYGEQFF. The chain recombines TRBV6-1 with TRBJ2-1, with 9 bases matching TRBD2. The CDR3 sequence is 17 residues long. V lost 3 bases, J lost 9 bases, and 15 bases stayed unmatched. Germline V CDR1 and CDR2: MNHNS, SASEGT.

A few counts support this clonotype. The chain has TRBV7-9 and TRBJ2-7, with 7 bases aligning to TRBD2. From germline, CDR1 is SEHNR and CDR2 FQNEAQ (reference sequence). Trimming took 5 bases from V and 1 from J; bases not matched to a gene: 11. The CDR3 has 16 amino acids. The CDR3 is CASSPRASGRSYEQYF. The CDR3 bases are TGTGCCAGCAGCCCAAGGGCTAGCGGACGATCCTACGAGCAGTACTTC.

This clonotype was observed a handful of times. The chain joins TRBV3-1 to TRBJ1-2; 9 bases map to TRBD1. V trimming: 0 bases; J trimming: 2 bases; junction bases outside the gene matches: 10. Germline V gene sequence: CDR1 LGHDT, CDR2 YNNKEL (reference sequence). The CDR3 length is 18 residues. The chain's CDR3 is CASSQEVRTGATNYGYTF. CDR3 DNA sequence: TGTGCCAGCAGCCAAGAAGTGAGGACAGGGGCTACAAACTATGGCTACACCTTC.

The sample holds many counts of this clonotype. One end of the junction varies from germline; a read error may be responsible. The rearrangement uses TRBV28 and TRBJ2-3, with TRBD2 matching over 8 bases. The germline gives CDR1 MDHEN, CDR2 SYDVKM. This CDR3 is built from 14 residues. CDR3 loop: CACRLALRTDTQYF. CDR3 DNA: TGTGCCTGCAGACTAGCGTTGAGAACAGATACGCAGTATTTT.

CDR3 nucleotide sequence: TGTGCCAGCAGTTTAGCCGGGACAGCTTATTTGGGGGCCAACGTCCTGACTTTC. Its translation is CASSLAGTAYLGANVLTF. The V call is TRBV28, the J call TRBJ2-6; 7 nucleotides line up with TRBD1. Germline V gene data show CDR1 as MDHEN and CDR2 as SYDVKM. The CDR3 spans 18 residues. V lost 2 bases to trimming and J lost 4 bases; unmatched junction nucleotides: 11. Full variable domain (remainder filled in from reference TRBV28 and TRBJ2-6): DVKVTQSSRYLVKRTGEKVFLECVQDMDHENMFWYRQDPGLGLRLIYFSYDVKMKEKGDIPEGYSVSREKKERFSLILESASTNQTSMYLCASSLAGTAYLGANVLTFGAGSRLTVL.